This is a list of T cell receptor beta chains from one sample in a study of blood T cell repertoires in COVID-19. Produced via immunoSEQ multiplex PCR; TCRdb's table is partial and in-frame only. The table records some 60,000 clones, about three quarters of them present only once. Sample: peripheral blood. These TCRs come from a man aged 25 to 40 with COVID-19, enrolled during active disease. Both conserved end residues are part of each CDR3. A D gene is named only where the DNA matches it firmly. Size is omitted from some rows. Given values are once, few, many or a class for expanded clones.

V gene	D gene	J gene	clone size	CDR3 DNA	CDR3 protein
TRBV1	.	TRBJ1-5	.	TGCACCAGCAGCCAAGAGAGACACCTCAATCAGCCCCAGCATTTT	CTSSQERHLNQPQHF
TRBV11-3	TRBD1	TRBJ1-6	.	TGTGCCAGCAGCTTTACAGGGGCCTCACCCCTCCACTTT	CASSFTGASPLHF
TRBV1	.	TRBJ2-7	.	TGCACCAGCAGTGGAGTAGCGGGGTACGAGCAGTACTTC	CTSSGVAGYEQYF
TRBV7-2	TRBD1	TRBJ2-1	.	TGTGCCAGCAGCGGACAGGGGTTGGGTGAGCAGTTCTTC	CASSGQGLGEQFF
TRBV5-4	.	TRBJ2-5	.	TGTGCCAGCAGCTTGGCAGCGGAGGGGGAGACCCAGTACTTC	CASSLAAEGETQYF
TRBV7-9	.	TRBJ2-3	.	TGTGCCAGCAGCTTTCGGGGACTGCACACAGATACGCAGTATTTT	CASSFRGLHTDTQYF
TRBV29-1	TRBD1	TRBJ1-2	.	TGCAGCGTTGAAGAGACAGGGTACTATGGCTACACCTTC	CSVEETGYYGYTF
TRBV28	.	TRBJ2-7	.	TGTGCCAGCAGCCCGGCAGGGGAACGCGAGCAGTACTTC	CASSPAGEREQYF
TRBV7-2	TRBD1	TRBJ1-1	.	TGTGCCAGCAGCGGACGACAGGGGCAGAGCACTGAAGCTTTCTTT	CASSGRQGQSTEAFF
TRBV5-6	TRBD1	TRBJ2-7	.	TGTGCCAGCAGCCTTTCCGGGACAGGGGTCTACTACGAGCAGTACTTC	CASSLSGTGVYYEQYF
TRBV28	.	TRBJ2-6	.	TGTGCCAGCAGTTCCAAAGACAGGGACTCCTCTGGGGCCAACGTCCTGACTTTC	CASSSKDRDSSGANVLTF
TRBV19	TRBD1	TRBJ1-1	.	TGTGCCAGTAACTCAAATCAGGGGGCGTTGGGTACTGAAGCTTTCTTT	CASNSNQGALGTEAFF
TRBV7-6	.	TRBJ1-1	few	TGTGCCAGCAGCTTGGGGCAGAACACTGAAGCTTTCTTT	CASSLGQNTEAFF
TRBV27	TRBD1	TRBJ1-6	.	TGTGCCAGCACCCCGGGACAGGGGGGACAACCCCTCCACTTT	CASTPGQGGQPLHF
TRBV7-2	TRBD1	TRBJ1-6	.	TGTGCCAGCAGCGACCGGACAGGGTTGACACCCCTCCACTTT	CASSDRTGLTPLHF
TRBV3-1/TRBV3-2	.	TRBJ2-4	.	TGTGCCAGCAGCCAAGAAATCTTGGGGCCCAAAAACATTCAGTACTTC	CASSQEILGPKNIQYF
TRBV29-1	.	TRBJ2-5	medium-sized	TGCAGCGTTGAAGGCAAGCTACTACAAGAGACCCAGTACTTC	CSVEGKLLQETQYF
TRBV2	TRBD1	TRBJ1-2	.	TGTGCCAGCTCCCCGGGACAGGGAAAGCAGACCTATGGCTACACCTTC	CASSPGQGKQTYGYTF
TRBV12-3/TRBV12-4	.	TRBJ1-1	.	TGTGCCAGCAGTATAGACATGAACACTGAAGCTTTCTTT	CASSIDMNTEAFF
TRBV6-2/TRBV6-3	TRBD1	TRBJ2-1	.	TGTGCCAGCAGTTACGTCACAGGGGCCGAGCAGTTCTTC	CASSYVTGAEQFF
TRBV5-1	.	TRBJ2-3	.	TGCGCCAGCAGCCTCGGACGGGATGGCGATACGCAGTATTTT	CASSLGRDGDTQYF
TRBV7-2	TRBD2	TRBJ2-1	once	TGTGCCAGCAGCCTCCTCGGACTAGCGTTGAGCAATGAGCAGTTCTTC	CASSLLGLALSNEQFF
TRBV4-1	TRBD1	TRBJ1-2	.	TGCGCCAGCAGCCAAGCGGGACAGGGCCGCGGGGGCTACACCTTC	CASSQAGQGRGGYTF